This TCR beta chain was recovered during a study of blood T cell repertoires in COVID-19. Turning to the study itself: COVID-19 samples from acute and convalescent phases originated in the United States, Italy and Spain. PBMCs, B-cell-depleted T cells, or T cells provided the cDNA or gDNA that made up the material.

Participant reports of clinical history set cohort assignment. The V gene end was trimmed by 6 bases and the J gene end by 5 bases; junction bases not matched to a gene: 10. CDR1 and CDR2 (germline): LNHDA, SQIVND (reference sequence). The CDR3 is made up of 15 amino acids. In the authors' methods: The assay estimated nucleated cells by amplifying reference gene primers. Sequenced by immunoSEQ multiplex PCR; TCRdb stores in-frame clones only, minus some. V and J calls and clone size are given by that table; D and trimming were obtained from the DNA. The sample shows 300,000 to 350,000 clones, 80% to 90% of them seen only once.

The chain is built from TRBV19 and TRBJ1-5; 7 nucleotides match TRBD1. This clonotype was sampled from a man aged 30-40 years who had recovered from COVID-19. Material for sequencing was PBMCs or T cells enriched from blood (not recorded which). The DNA of the CDR3 is TGTGCCAGTAGAAAACAACAGGGGATGGATCAGCCCCAGCATTTT. This encodes CASRKQQGMDQPQHF.